This T cell receptor beta chain was sequenced during a study of blood T cell repertoires in COVID-19. V lost 0 bases to trimming and J lost 1 base, with 10 bases between them. Germline CDR1 reads SGHRS; CDR2 reads YFSETQ. CDR3 length: 15 residues. The data were produced by immunoSEQ multiplex PCR, yet TCRdb's version contains in-frame clones alone and is incomplete. This sample has hundreds of thousands of clones, with 80% to 90% found just once. Source material: PBMCs or T cells enriched from blood (not recorded which). The TCR was taken from a woman between 50 and 59 years old who had been exposed to COVID-19. The chain uses TRBV5-1 and TRBJ1-1, with D uncertain. This CDR3 is CASSLGGPQNTEAFF. DNA for the CDR3: TGCGCCAGCAGCTTGGGAGGCCCCCAGAACACTGAAGCTTTCTTT.